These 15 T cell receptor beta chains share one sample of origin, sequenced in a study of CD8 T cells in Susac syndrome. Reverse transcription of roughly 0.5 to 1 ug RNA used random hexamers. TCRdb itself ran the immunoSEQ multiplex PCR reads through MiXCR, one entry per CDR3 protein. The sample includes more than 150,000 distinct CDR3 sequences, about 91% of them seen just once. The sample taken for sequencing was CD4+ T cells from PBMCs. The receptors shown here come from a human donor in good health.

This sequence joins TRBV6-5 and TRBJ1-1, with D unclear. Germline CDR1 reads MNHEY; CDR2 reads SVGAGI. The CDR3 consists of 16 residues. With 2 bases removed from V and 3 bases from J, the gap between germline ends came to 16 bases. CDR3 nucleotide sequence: TGTGCCAGCAGTTACGGTTCGGCGGGAGGAGACACTGAAGCTTTCTTT. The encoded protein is CASSYGSAGGDTEAFF.

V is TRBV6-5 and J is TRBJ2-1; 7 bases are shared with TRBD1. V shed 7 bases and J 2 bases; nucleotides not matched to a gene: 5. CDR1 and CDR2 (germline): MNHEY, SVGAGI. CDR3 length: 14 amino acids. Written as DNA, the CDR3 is TGTGCCAGCAAGAGGGACAGAGCCTACAATGAGCAGTTCTTC. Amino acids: CASKRDRAYNEQFF.

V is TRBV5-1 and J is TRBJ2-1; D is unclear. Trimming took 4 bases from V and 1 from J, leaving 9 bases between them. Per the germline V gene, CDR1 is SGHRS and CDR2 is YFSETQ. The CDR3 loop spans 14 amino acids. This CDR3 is CASSPPGSYNEQFF. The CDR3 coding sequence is TGCGCCAGCAGCCCCCCCGGGTCCTACAATGAGCAGTTCTTC.

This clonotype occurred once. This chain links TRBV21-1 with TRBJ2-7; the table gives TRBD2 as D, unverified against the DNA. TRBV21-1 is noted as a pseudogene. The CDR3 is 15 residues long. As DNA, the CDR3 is TGTGCCAGCAGCAAAGGACTAGCGGGTCTCTACGAGCAGTACTTC. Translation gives CASSKGLAGLYEQYF.

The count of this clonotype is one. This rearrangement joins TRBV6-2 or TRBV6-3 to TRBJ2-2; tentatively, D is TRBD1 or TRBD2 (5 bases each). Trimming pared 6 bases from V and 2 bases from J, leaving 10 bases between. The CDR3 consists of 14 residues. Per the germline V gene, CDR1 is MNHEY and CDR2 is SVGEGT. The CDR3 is CASRWDRNTGELFF. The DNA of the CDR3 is TGTGCCAGCAGATGGGACCGTAACACCGGGGAGCTGTTTTTT.

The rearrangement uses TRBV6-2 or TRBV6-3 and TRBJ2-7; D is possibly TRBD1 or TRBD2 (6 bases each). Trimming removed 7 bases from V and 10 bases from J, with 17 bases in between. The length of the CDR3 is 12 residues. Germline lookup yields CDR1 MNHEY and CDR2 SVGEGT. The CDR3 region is CASTPERGDQYF. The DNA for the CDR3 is TGTGCCAGCACCCCCGAGAGGGGGGACCAGTACTTC.

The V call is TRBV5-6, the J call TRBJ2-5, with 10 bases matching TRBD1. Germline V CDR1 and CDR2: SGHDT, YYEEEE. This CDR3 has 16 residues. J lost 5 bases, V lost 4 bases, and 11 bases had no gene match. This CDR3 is CASSTGDRGYEETQYF. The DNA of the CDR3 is TGTGCCAGCAGCACCGGGGACAGGGGCTATGAGGAGACCCAGTACTTC.

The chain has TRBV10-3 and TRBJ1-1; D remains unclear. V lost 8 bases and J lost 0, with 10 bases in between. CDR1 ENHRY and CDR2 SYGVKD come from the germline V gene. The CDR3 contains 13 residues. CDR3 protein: CAIRQVLNTEAFF. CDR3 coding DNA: TGTGCCATCCGTCAGGTTTTGAACACTGAAGCTTTCTTT.

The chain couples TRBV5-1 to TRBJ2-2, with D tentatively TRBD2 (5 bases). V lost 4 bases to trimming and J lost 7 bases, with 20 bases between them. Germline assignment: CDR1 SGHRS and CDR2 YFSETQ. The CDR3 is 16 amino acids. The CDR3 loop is CASSPSVGAMGGELFF. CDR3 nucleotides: TGCGCCAGCAGCCCGTCGGTGGGAGCCATGGGCGGGGAGCTGTTTTTT. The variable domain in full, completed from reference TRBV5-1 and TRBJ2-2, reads KAGVTQTPRYLIKTRGQQVTLSCSPISGHRSVSWYQQTPGQGLQFLFEYFSETQRNKGNFPGRFSGRQFSNSRSEMNVSTLELGDSALYLCASSPSVGAMGGELFFGEGSRLTVL.

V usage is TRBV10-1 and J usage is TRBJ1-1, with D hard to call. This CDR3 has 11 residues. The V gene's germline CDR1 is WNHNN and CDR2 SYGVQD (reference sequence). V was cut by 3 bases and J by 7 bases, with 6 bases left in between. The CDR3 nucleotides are TGCGCCAGCAGTGATTGGGGTGAAGCTTTCTTT. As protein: CASSDWGEAFF.

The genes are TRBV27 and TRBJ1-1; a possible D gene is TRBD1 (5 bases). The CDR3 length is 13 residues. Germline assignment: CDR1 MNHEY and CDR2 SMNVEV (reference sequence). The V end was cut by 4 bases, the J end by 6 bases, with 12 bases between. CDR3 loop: CASSSIGGAEAFF. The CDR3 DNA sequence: TGTGCCAGCAGTTCCATTGGGGGAGCTGAAGCTTTCTTT.

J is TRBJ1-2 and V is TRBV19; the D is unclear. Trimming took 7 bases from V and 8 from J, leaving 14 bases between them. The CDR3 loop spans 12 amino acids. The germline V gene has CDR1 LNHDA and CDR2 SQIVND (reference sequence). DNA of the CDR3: TGTGCCAGTACCCCAAGGGATTACGGCTACACCTTC. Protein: CASTPRDYGYTF.

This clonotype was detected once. The CDR3, as DNA: TGTGCCAGCAGCGGTCCTGGTCAGCCCCAGCATTTT. It encodes CASSGPGQPQHF. The rearrangement uses TRBV7-2 and TRBJ1-5; D gene uncertain. V gave up 5 bases and J gave up 6 bases, with 8 bases separating them. CDR1 and CDR2 (germline): SGHTA, FQGNSA. The CDR3 has 12 residues. The full variable domain, with the rest looked up from reference TRBV7-2 and TRBJ1-5, is GAGVSQSPSNKVTEKGKDVELRCDPISGHTALYWYRQSLGQGLEFLIYFQGNSAPDKSGLPSDRFSAERTGGSVSTLTIQRTQQEDSAVYLCASSGPGQPQHFGDGTRLSIL.

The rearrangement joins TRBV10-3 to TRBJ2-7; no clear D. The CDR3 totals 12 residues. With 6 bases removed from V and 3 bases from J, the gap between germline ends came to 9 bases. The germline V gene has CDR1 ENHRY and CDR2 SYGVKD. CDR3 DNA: TGTGCCATCAGATCGGACGGCTACGAGCAGTACTTC. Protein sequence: CAIRSDGYEQYF.

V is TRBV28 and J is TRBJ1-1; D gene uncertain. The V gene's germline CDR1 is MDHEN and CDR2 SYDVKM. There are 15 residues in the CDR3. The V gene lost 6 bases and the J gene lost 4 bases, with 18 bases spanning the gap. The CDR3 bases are TGTGCCAGCAGACTTCCAGGCCTAGCCGGCACTGAAGCTTTCTTT. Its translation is CASRLPGLAGTEAFF.